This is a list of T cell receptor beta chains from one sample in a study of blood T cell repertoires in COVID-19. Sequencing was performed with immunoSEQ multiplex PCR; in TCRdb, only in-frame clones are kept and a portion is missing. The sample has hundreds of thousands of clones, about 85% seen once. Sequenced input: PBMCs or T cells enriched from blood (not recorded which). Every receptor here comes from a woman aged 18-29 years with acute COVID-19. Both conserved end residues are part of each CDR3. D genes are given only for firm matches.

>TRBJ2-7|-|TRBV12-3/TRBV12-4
CASRLSPYEQYF
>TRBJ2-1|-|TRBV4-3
CASSQDRGGSEFF
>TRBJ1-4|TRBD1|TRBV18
CASSPGQRNEKLFF
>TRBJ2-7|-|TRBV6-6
CASSNRDTYSLYEQYF
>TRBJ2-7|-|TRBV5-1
CASSLEGFSYEQYF
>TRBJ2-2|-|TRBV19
CASQNTGELFF
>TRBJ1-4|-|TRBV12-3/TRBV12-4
CASSEVSNEKLFF
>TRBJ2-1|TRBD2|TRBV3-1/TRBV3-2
CASSPFGGGSDNEQFF
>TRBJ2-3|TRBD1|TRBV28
CASSSGQGNADTQYF
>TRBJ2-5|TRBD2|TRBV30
CAWSVLAGPQYF
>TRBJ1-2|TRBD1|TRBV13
CASKHRGTNYGYTF
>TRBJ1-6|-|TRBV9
CASSVGESGSPLHF
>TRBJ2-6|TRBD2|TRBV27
CASRLAGAGANVLTF
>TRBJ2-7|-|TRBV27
CASSPRRGTYEQYF
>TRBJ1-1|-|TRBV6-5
CASSYGWRVGNTEAFF
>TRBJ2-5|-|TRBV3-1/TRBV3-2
CASSQGVREETQYF
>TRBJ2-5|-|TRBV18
CASSPQTKTQETQYF
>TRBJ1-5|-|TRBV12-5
CASGAGNQPQHF
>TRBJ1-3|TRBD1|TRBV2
CASSGQGKGNTIYF
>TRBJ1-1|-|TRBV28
CASRRHQENTEAFF
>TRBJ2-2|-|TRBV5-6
CASSMGSRELFF
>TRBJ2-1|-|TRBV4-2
CASSQQGNEQFF
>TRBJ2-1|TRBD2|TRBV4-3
CASSQGREAYNEQFF
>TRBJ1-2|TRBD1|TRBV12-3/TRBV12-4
CASRRTGYGYTF
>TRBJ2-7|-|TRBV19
CASSPPVGTRAAFEQYF
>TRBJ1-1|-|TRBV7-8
CASSLQNMNTEAFF
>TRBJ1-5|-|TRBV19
CASSIDSYNQPQHF
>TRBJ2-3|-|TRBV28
CASSYHSRGPEAPTDTQYF
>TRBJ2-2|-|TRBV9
CASSVALTTNTGELFF
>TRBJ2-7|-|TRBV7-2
CASSLRTVSYEQYF
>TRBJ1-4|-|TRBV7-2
CASSLDFQGRLFF
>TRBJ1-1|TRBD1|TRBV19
CASGKGGQMNTEAFF
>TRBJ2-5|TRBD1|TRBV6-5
CASRIAGGEETQYF
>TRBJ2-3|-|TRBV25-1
CASSEFGGSTDTQYF
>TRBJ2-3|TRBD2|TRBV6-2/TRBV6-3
CASSHQGLVSDTQYF
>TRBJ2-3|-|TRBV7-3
CASSLNGLGTDTQYF
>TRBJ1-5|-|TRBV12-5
CASGLVPRVFYQPQHF
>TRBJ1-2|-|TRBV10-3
CAISECDSFSCSLYGYTF
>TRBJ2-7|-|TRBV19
CASSFRQGYYEQYF
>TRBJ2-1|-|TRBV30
CAWSPSSGFNEQFF